The TCR beta chain described here comes from a study of read filtering for tumor transcriptome and immune sequencing. Study as a whole: Whole-transcriptome libraries were prepared after DNase treatment. Per sample, TCR-region reads ranged about 3.5 to 11 million by IR-seq, about 85 to 1,400 by RNA-seq.

CDR3 size: 16 residues. CDR1 is MDHEN and CDR2 is SYDVKM in the germline V gene. Trimming stripped 3 bases from V and 4 bases from J, with 19 bases between. This library used approximately 370 ng RNA and molecular barcoded adaptors spanning alpha/delta and beta/gamma chains. TCRdb called the reads again in MiXCR, with one record for every CDR3 protein. The sample has 65,000 or so distinct CDR3 sequences; roughly 19% are singletons. Specimen: a population of CD138-negative cells sorted from bone marrow. The source of this sequence is a donor over 35 with multiple myeloma. The chain is built from TRBV28 and TRBJ2-7; D may match TRBD1 or TRBD2 (6 bases each). In nucleotides, the CDR3 is TGTGCCAGCAGTTTCGAGGCAGGGAGGAGGGGGTACGAGCAGTACTTC. Protein sequence: CASSFEAGRRGYEQYF.